This TCR beta chain was sequenced for a study of T-cell memory formation after mild COVID-19. Overall study findings and caveats: Certain responding clones were present in pre-infection memory, suggesting participation of cross-reactive memory.

TCRdb redid the calling of the 5' RACE reads with MiXCR, one entry per CDR3 protein. The data show roughly 410,000 distinct CDR3 sequences, 24% seen once. As regards this clonotype: The antigen is not known.

The sequencing input was PBMCs or a T cell subset sorted from them (not recorded which). This clonotype was obtained from an adult woman who had mild COVID-19 (a few samples of this study predate the infection). Cell type and time point are not known.

CDR3: CASSPGVSGGVYQETQYF. Here the CDR3 DNA reads TGTGCCAGCAGCCCTGGGGTTAGCGGGGGGGTCTACCAAGAGACCCAGTACTTC. The chain couples TRBV7-8 to TRBJ2-5; 11 nucleotides align to TRBD2. CDR3 size: 18 residues. The V and J ends lost 5 bases and 0 bases, in that order; junction bases with no gene match: 11. Germline V gives CDR1 SGHVS, CDR2 FQNEAQ.